Given below is one T cell receptor beta chain in context. This sample is part of a study of blood T cell repertoires in COVID-19. The germline V and J ends were trimmed by 3 bases and 0 bases, with 9 bases remaining between them. CDR3 length: 15 residues. Germline V gene sequence: CDR1 LNHDA, CDR2 SQIVND (reference sequence). Clones were read by immunoSEQ multiplex PCR, and TCRdb kept only the in-frame ones, dropping some. The repertoire holds fewer than 200,000 clones, approximately 82% seen once, with 3.5% to 5% in the top ten. This sequence was found in a woman between 50 and 59 years old who had recovered from COVID-19. The chain joins TRBV19 to TRBJ2-1; D possibly corresponds to TRBD1 (5 bases). Sequencing used PBMCs or T cells enriched from blood (not recorded which). CDR3 DNA sequence: TGTGCCAGTAGTATCGGACAACGCTCCTACAATGAGCAGTTCTTC. This sequence encodes CASSIGQRSYNEQFF.